This TCR beta chain was found in a study of blood T cell repertoires in COVID-19. The data were produced by immunoSEQ multiplex PCR, yet TCRdb's version contains in-frame clones alone and is incomplete. The table shows under 85,000 clones, with almost 85% occurring only once. V lost 3 bases, J lost 2 bases, and 17 bases lay in between. Germline lookup yields CDR1 DFQATT and CDR2 SNEGSKA (reference sequence). CDR3 size: 15 residues. The receptor's source is a man aged 45-60 years with acute or convalescent COVID-19. The sample comprised peripheral blood. This chain links TRBV20-1 with TRBJ2-7; D might be TRBD1 (6 bases). CDR3 nucleotides: TGCAGTGCTAGTGTGCCCAGGGGCCAGACCTACGAGCAGTACTTC. This encodes CSASVPRGQTYEQYF.